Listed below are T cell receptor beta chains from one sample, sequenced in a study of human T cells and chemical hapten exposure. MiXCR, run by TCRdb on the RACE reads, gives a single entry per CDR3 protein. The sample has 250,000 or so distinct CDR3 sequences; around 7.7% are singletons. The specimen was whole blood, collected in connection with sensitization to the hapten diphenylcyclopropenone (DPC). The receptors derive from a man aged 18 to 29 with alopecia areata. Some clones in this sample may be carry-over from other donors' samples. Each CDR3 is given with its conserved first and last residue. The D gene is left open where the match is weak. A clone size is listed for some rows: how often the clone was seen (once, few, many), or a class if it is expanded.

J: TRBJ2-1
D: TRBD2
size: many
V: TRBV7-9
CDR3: CASSFRLAAYNEQFF
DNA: TGTGCCAGCAGCTTTCGGCTAGCGGCTTACAATGAGCAGTTCTTC

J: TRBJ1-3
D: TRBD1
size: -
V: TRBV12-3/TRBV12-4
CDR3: CASSPRGGIGNTIYF
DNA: TGTGCCAGCAGTCCAAGAGGGGGCATCGGAAACACCATATATTTT

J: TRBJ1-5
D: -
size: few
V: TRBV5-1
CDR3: CASSPGASGSNQPQHF
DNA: TGCGCCAGCAGCCCTGGGGCCTCGGGTAGCAATCAGCCCCAGCATTTT

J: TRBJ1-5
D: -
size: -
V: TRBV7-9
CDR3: CASSSSKQTYSNQPQHF
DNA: TGTGCCAGCAGCTCTTCAAAACAGACTTATAGCAATCAGCCCCAGCATTTT

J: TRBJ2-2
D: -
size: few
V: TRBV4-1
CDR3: CASSPGSPNTGELFF
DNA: TGCGCCAGCAGCCCAGGGTCCCCGAACACCGGGGAGCTGTTTTTT

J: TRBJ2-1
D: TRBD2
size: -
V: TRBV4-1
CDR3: CAGSQEGLAGGPTYNEQFF
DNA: TGCGCCGGCAGCCAAGAAGGACTAGCGGGGGGCCCAACCTACAATGAGCAGTTCTTC

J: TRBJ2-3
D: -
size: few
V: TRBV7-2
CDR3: CASSLALRAMKKTDTQYF
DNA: TGTGCCAGCAGCTTAGCGCTCAGGGCTATGAAGAAAACAGATACGCAGTATTTT

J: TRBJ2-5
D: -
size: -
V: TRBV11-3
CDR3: CASSPGTSEQETQYF
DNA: TGTGCCAGCAGCCCGGGGACATCCGAGCAAGAGACCCAGTACTTC

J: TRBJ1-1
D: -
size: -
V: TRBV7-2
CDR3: CASMRNEAFF
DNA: TGTGCCAGCATGAGGAATGAAGCTTTCTTT

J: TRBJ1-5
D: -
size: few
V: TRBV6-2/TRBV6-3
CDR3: CASVGGTSNQPQHF
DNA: TGTGCCAGCGTTGGGGGGACAAGCAATCAGCCCCAGCATTTT

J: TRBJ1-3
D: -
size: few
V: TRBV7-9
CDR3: CASSSRRGRPTIYF
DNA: TGTGCCAGCAGCTCCCGCCGTGGCAGGCCCACCATATATTTT

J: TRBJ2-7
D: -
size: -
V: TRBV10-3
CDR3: CAIMVQSNLYEQYF
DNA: TGTGCCATCATGGTTCAGTCGAACCTTTACGAGCAGTACTTC

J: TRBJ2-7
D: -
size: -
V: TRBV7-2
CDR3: CASSHNSYEQYF
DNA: TGTGCCAGCAGCCATAACAGCTACGAGCAGTACTTC

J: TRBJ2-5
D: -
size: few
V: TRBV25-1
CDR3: CATLWERTQYF
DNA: TGTGCCACTCTCTGGGAGCGGACCCAGTACTTC

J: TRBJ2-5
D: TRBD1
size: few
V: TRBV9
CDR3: CASSARDSQETQYF
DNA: TGTGCCAGCAGCGCCCGGGACAGCCAAGAGACCCAGTACTTC

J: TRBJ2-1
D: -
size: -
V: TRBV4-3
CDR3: CASSQDFPGVNEQFF
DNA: TGCGCCAGCAGCCAAGATTTTCCGGGGGTCAATGAGCAGTTCTTC

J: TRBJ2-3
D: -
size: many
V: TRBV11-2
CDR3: CASSLSGLGTDTQYF
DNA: TGTGCCAGCAGCTTGTCAGGGCTTGGCACAGATACGCAGTATTTT

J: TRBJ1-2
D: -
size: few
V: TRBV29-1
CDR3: CSVPGRYGYTF
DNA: TGCAGCGTTCCAGGGCGCTATGGCTACACCTTC